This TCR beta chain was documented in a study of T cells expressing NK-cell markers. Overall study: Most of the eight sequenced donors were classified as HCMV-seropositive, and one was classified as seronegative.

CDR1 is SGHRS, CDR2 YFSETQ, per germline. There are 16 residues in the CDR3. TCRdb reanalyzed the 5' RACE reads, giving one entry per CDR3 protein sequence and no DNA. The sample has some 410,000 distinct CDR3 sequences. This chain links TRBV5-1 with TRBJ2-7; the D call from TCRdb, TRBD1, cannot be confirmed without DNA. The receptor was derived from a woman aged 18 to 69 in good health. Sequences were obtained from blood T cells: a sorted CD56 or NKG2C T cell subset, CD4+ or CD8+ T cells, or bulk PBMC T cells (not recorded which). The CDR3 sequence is CASSFRPGQGTYEQYF.